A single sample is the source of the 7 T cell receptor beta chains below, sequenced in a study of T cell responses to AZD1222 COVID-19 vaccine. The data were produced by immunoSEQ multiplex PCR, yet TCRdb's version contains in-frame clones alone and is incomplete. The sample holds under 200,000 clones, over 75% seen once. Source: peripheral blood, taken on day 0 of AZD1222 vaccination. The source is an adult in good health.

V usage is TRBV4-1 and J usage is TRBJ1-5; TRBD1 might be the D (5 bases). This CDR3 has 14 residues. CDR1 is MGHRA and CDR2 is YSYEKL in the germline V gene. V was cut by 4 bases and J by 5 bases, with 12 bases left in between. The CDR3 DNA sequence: TGCGCCAGCAGCCTCACGCGGGGCGATCAGCCCCAGCATTTT. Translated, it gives CASSLTRGDQPQHF.

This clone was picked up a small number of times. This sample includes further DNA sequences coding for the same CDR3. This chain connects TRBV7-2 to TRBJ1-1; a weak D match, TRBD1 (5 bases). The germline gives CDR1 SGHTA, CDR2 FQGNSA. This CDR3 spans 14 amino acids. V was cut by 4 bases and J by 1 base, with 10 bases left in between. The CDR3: CASSWGRGNTEAFF. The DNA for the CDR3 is TGTGCCAGCAGCTGGGGGAGGGGGAACACTGAAGCTTTCTTT.

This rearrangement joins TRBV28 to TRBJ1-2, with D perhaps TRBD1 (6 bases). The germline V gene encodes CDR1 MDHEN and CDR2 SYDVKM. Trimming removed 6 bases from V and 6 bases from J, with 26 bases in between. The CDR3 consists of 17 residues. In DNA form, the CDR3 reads TGTGCCAGCAGCCCAGGAATCGGGGGGGGCGCTGTCGATGGCTACACCTTC. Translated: CASSPGIGGGAVDGYTF.

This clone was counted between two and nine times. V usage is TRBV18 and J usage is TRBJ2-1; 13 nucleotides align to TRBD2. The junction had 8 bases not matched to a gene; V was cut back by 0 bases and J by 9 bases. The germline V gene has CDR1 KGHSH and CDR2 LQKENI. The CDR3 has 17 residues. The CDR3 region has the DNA TGTGCCAGCTCACCACCCCTACTAGCGGGGGGGCCGACTGAGCAGTTCTTC. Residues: CASSPPLLAGGPTEQFF.

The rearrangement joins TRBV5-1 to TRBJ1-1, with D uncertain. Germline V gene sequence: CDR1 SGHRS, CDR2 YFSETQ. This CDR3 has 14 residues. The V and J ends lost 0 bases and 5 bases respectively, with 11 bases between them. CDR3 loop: CASSLGTPLTEAFF. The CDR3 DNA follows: TGCGCCAGCAGCTTGGGGACCCCCCTAACTGAAGCTTTCTTT.

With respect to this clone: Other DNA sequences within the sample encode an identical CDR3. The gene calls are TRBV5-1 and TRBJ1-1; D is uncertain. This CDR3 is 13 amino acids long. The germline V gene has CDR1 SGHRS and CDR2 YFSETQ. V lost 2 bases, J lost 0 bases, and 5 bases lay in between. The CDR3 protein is CASSLGMNTEAFF. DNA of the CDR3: TGCGCCAGCAGCTTAGGCATGAACACTGAAGCTTTCTTT.

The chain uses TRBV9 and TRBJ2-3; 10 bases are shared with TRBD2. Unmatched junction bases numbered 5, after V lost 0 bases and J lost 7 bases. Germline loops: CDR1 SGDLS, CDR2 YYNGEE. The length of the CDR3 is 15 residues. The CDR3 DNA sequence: TGTGCCAGCAGCGTAGGAGCGGGGGGGTTCAATACGCAGTATTTT. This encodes CASSVGAGGFNTQYF.